This is a list of T cell receptor beta chains from one sample in a study of blood T cell repertoires in COVID-19. Profiling relied on immunoSEQ multiplex PCR, and the TCRdb table lists in-frame clones only, not all of them. This table holds over 300,000 clones, roughly 85% found once. Sequencing used PBMCs or T cells enriched from blood (not recorded which). Source of these receptors: a man between 25 and 39 years old who had recovered from COVID-19. CDR3s include the opening cysteine and the closing phenylalanine or tryptophan. D genes are given only for firm matches. The size of a clone is reported for some rows only, either as once, few or many, or as a class for expanded clones.

D gene: -
V gene: TRBV13
clone size: -
J gene: TRBJ2-7
CDR3 DNA: TGTGCCAGCAGCTTACGGACAACCTTCGGCGAGCAGTACTTC
CDR3 protein: CASSLRTTFGEQYF

D gene: -
V gene: TRBV9
clone size: -
J gene: TRBJ1-3
CDR3 DNA: TGTGCCAGCAGCGTGCAGGGGCTCGGAAACACCATATATTTT
CDR3 protein: CASSVQGLGNTIYF

D gene: -
V gene: TRBV6-5
clone size: once
J gene: TRBJ1-5
CDR3 DNA: TGTGCCAGCAGACAGGGATTCAATCAGCCCCAGCATTTT
CDR3 protein: CASRQGFNQPQHF

D gene: -
V gene: TRBV4-3
clone size: -
J gene: TRBJ2-6
CDR3 DNA: TGCGCCAGCAGCCAATACCTGAGCTCTGGGGCCAACGTCCTGACTTTC
CDR3 protein: CASSQYLSSGANVLTF

D gene: -
V gene: TRBV7-9
clone size: -
J gene: TRBJ2-3
CDR3 DNA: TGTGCCAGCAGCGTTAGCGCGGATACGCAGTATTTT
CDR3 protein: CASSVSADTQYF

D gene: -
V gene: TRBV10-3
clone size: -
J gene: TRBJ1-5
CDR3 DNA: TGTGCCATCAGCCCTACTTCTCCGGGTTACGGGAACAGCAATCAGCCCCAGCATTTT
CDR3 protein: CAISPTSPGYGNSNQPQHF

D gene: -
V gene: TRBV19
clone size: -
J gene: TRBJ1-6
CDR3 DNA: TGTGCCAGTAAAGGTGGGCCCAGCTCCTATAATTCACCCCTCCACTTT
CDR3 protein: CASKGGPSSYNSPLHF

D gene: -
V gene: TRBV11-3
clone size: -
J gene: TRBJ1-1
CDR3 DNA: TGTGCCAGCAGCTCGACTACGGGCACTGAAGCTTTCTTT
CDR3 protein: CASSSTTGTEAFF

D gene: TRBD2
V gene: TRBV5-1
clone size: -
J gene: TRBJ2-5
CDR3 DNA: TGCGCCAGCAGCACCGGGGGGGCCTGGGAGACCCAGTACTTC
CDR3 protein: CASSTGGAWETQYF

D gene: TRBD1
V gene: TRBV13
clone size: -
J gene: TRBJ1-1
CDR3 DNA: TGTGCCAGCAGCCGGGACAGGGGAATGAACACTGAAGCTTTCTTT
CDR3 protein: CASSRDRGMNTEAFF

D gene: TRBD2
V gene: TRBV5-1
clone size: -
J gene: TRBJ2-5
CDR3 DNA: TGCGCCAGCAGCACCGGACTAGCGGGGGGGAGCCGAGGAGAGACCCAGTACTTC
CDR3 protein: CASSTGLAGGSRGETQYF

D gene: -
V gene: TRBV6-2/TRBV6-3
clone size: few
J gene: TRBJ1-1
CDR3 DNA: TGTGCCAGCAGCCAGCCGGGTGGCGCTGAAGCTTTCTTT
CDR3 protein: CASSQPGGAEAFF

D gene: -
V gene: TRBV5-6
clone size: -
J gene: TRBJ2-6
CDR3 DNA: TGTGCCAGCAGCTTAACTGGGCTCTCTGGGGCCAACGTCCTGACTTTC
CDR3 protein: CASSLTGLSGANVLTF

D gene: -
V gene: TRBV19
clone size: -
J gene: TRBJ2-3
CDR3 DNA: TGTGCCAGTAGTTTTGACAGGCGGGGGGATACGCAGTATTTT
CDR3 protein: CASSFDRRGDTQYF

D gene: -
V gene: TRBV5-1
clone size: -
J gene: TRBJ2-4
CDR3 DNA: TGCGCCAGCAGCTTGGACACGGGGAAAAACATTCAGTACTTC
CDR3 protein: CASSLDTGKNIQYF

D gene: -
V gene: TRBV12-5
clone size: -
J gene: TRBJ2-2
CDR3 DNA: TGTGCTAGTGGTTTGGCCCATGTGGGACCTTATGCGGGAACCGGGGAGCTGTTTTTT
CDR3 protein: CASGLAHVGPYAGTGELFF

D gene: TRBD1
V gene: TRBV3-1/TRBV3-2
clone size: -
J gene: TRBJ1-1
CDR3 DNA: TGTGCCAGCAGCCAACCCCGACAGGGTGATACTGAAGCTTTCTTT
CDR3 protein: CASSQPRQGDTEAFF

D gene: -
V gene: TRBV3-1/TRBV3-2
clone size: few
J gene: TRBJ2-7
CDR3 DNA: TGTGCCAGCAGCTACTTGTCTAGCGCCTACGAGCAGTACTTC
CDR3 protein: CASSYLSSAYEQYF

D gene: -
V gene: TRBV3-1/TRBV3-2
clone size: -
J gene: TRBJ2-1
CDR3 DNA: TGTGCCAGCAGCCAGGACAGCAGCTCCTACAATGAGCAGTTCTTC
CDR3 protein: CASSQDSSSYNEQFF

D gene: TRBD1
V gene: TRBV6-4
clone size: -
J gene: TRBJ2-1
CDR3 DNA: TGTGCCAGCAGTGACTCGGGACAGGGGAGCAATGAGCAGTTCTTC
CDR3 protein: CASSDSGQGSNEQFF

D gene: TRBD1
V gene: TRBV18
clone size: once
J gene: TRBJ1-4
CDR3 DNA: TGTGCCAGCTCACGAGGACAGGGGGGAACTAATGAAAAACTGTTTTTT
CDR3 protein: CASSRGQGGTNEKLFF

D gene: -
V gene: TRBV6-1
clone size: -
J gene: TRBJ1-4
CDR3 DNA: TGTGCCAGCAGTGAAATTGATTGGACGGACTTTTTACCGAATGAAAAACTGTTTTTT
CDR3 protein: CASSEIDWTDFLPNEKLFF

D gene: TRBD2
V gene: TRBV4-2
clone size: -
J gene: TRBJ2-1
CDR3 DNA: TGTGCCAGCAGCGCCGGGACTAGCCTAGGGAATGAGCAGTTCTTC
CDR3 protein: CASSAGTSLGNEQFF

D gene: -
V gene: TRBV5-1
clone size: -
J gene: TRBJ2-3
CDR3 DNA: TGCGCCAGCAGCTCAGGCCTCACAGATACGCAGTATTTT
CDR3 protein: CASSSGLTDTQYF

D gene: TRBD1
V gene: TRBV27
clone size: -
J gene: TRBJ1-4
CDR3 DNA: TGTGCCAGCAGTTCCCTCCGTGGGACAGGGGAGGGAGGACTGTTTTTT
CDR3 protein: CASSSLRGTGEGGLFF

D gene: -
V gene: TRBV12-3/TRBV12-4
clone size: -
J gene: TRBJ2-3
CDR3 DNA: TGTGCCAGCAGGGCCCAGGCAGATACGCAGTATTTT
CDR3 protein: CASRAQADTQYF

D gene: TRBD1
V gene: TRBV4-1
clone size: -
J gene: TRBJ2-5
CDR3 DNA: TGCGCCAGCAGCACTTCCGGGACAGTCCAAGAGACCCAGTACTTC
CDR3 protein: CASSTSGTVQETQYF

D gene: -
V gene: TRBV27
clone size: -
J gene: TRBJ1-4
CDR3 DNA: TGTGCCAGCAGGGGGCCAACCGGGGGTGAAAAACTGTTTTTT
CDR3 protein: CASRGPTGGEKLFF

D gene: -
V gene: TRBV6-4
clone size: -
J gene: TRBJ2-6
CDR3 DNA: TGTGCCAGCAGTGAGGACAGCTCTGGGGCCAACGTCCTGACTTTC
CDR3 protein: CASSEDSSGANVLTF

D gene: TRBD2
V gene: TRBV7-2
clone size: -
J gene: TRBJ2-7
CDR3 DNA: TGTGCCAGCAGCCAAGACGGGACTAGCGGGGGGTACGAGCAGTACTTC
CDR3 protein: CASSQDGTSGGYEQYF

D gene: TRBD1
V gene: TRBV4-2
clone size: once
J gene: TRBJ2-1
CDR3 DNA: TGTGCCAGCAGCCAAGATAATACAGGGGTGGTCTTC
CDR3 protein: CASSQDNTGVVF

D gene: -
V gene: TRBV13
clone size: -
J gene: TRBJ2-7
CDR3 DNA: TGTGCCAGCAGCTTACCGCGCTCCTACGAGCAGTACTTC
CDR3 protein: CASSLPRSYEQYF

D gene: -
V gene: TRBV7-9
clone size: -
J gene: TRBJ1-2
CDR3 DNA: TGTGCCAGCAGCCATTCGGACAGCTATAACTATGGCTACACCTTC
CDR3 protein: CASSHSDSYNYGYTF

D gene: -
V gene: TRBV29-1
clone size: -
J gene: TRBJ1-1
CDR3 DNA: TGCAGCGCCGCAGGGGACACCGTCTATGCTGAAGCTTTCTTT
CDR3 protein: CSAAGDTVYAEAFF

D gene: TRBD1
V gene: TRBV5-1
clone size: -
J gene: TRBJ2-1
CDR3 DNA: TGCGCCAGCAGCTTGATCCCACAGGGGAATGAGCAGTTCTTC
CDR3 protein: CASSLIPQGNEQFF

D gene: TRBD1
V gene: TRBV12-5
clone size: -
J gene: TRBJ1-1
CDR3 DNA: TGTGCTAGTGGTAGGACAGGGCCCCCTGAAGCTTTCTTT
CDR3 protein: CASGRTGPPEAFF

D gene: -
V gene: TRBV19
clone size: many
J gene: TRBJ1-6
CDR3 DNA: TGTGCCAGTAGGGGGGACTGGGATTCACCCCTCCACTTT
CDR3 protein: CASRGDWDSPLHF

D gene: TRBD1
V gene: TRBV4-2
clone size: -
J gene: TRBJ1-1
CDR3 DNA: TGTGCCAGCAGCCGAGACCCCGGGACAGACACTGAAGCTTTCTTT
CDR3 protein: CASSRDPGTDTEAFF

D gene: -
V gene: TRBV7-9
clone size: -
J gene: TRBJ2-5
CDR3 DNA: TGTGCCAGCAGCCTGAAACAACTCCCGCGGGGGCGGAGCCAAGAGACCCAGTACTTC
CDR3 protein: CASSLKQLPRGRSQETQYF

D gene: -
V gene: TRBV2
clone size: -
J gene: TRBJ2-7
CDR3 DNA: TGTGCCAGCAGCCGGGACACAACCTACGAGCAGTACTTC
CDR3 protein: CASSRDTTYEQYF

D gene: TRBD1
V gene: TRBV18
clone size: -
J gene: TRBJ1-5
CDR3 DNA: TGTGCCAGCTCACTGAACAGGGGGCCGTATCAGCCCCAGCATTTT
CDR3 protein: CASSLNRGPYQPQHF

D gene: -
V gene: TRBV3-1/TRBV3-2
clone size: -
J gene: TRBJ2-7
CDR3 DNA: TGTGCCAGCAGCCTCGACAGCCACGAGCAGTACTTC
CDR3 protein: CASSLDSHEQYF

D gene: -
V gene: TRBV19
clone size: -
J gene: TRBJ2-5
CDR3 DNA: TGTGCCAGTAGTCGATACTCCGCGGCGAGTACAGGGATGGAGGAGACCCAGTACTTC
CDR3 protein: CASSRYSAASTGMEETQYF

D gene: -
V gene: TRBV3-1/TRBV3-2
clone size: -
J gene: TRBJ1-1
CDR3 DNA: TGTGCCAGCAGCCAAGTAGATGGGCAGGGGCTTTACACTGAAGCTTTCTTT
CDR3 protein: CASSQVDGQGLYTEAFF

D gene: -
V gene: TRBV29-1
clone size: -
J gene: TRBJ1-2
CDR3 DNA: TGCAGCGCAACCCCAGGCGGGAATAACTATGGCTACACCTTC
CDR3 protein: CSATPGGNNYGYTF

D gene: TRBD1
V gene: TRBV3-1/TRBV3-2
clone size: -
J gene: TRBJ1-4
CDR3 DNA: TGTGCCAGCAGCCGACCGGGACAGGGACGTGAAAAACTGTTTTTT
CDR3 protein: CASSRPGQGREKLFF

D gene: -
V gene: TRBV18
clone size: -
J gene: TRBJ2-7
CDR3 DNA: TGTGCCAGCTCACCGGACAGCCTCGAGCAGTACTTC
CDR3 protein: CASSPDSLEQYF

D gene: TRBD1
V gene: TRBV5-1
clone size: -
J gene: TRBJ1-1
CDR3 DNA: TGCGCCAGCAGTCACCAGGACAGGGTGACTGAAGCTTTCTTT
CDR3 protein: CASSHQDRVTEAFF

D gene: TRBD2
V gene: TRBV4-1
clone size: -
J gene: TRBJ2-1
CDR3 DNA: TGCGCCAGCAGTCACGGGACTACCGACAATGAGCAGTTCTTC
CDR3 protein: CASSHGTTDNEQFF

D gene: -
V gene: TRBV5-1
clone size: -
J gene: TRBJ2-5
CDR3 DNA: TGCGCCAGCAGCTTGGTGCCTAGCCAGGAGACCCAGTACTTC
CDR3 protein: CASSLVPSQETQYF

D gene: TRBD2
V gene: TRBV9
clone size: -
J gene: TRBJ2-1
CDR3 DNA: TGTGCCAGCAGCATTAGGACTAGCGGGGGATACAATGAGCAGTTCTTC
CDR3 protein: CASSIRTSGGYNEQFF

D gene: TRBD1
V gene: TRBV9
clone size: -
J gene: TRBJ2-1
CDR3 DNA: TGTGCCAGCAGCGGATGGACAGGATACAATGAGCAGTTCTTC
CDR3 protein: CASSGWTGYNEQFF

D gene: TRBD2
V gene: TRBV4-2
clone size: -
J gene: TRBJ2-5
CDR3 DNA: TGTGCCAGCAGCCAAGGGACTAGGTCTGAGACCCAGTACTTC
CDR3 protein: CASSQGTRSETQYF

D gene: -
V gene: TRBV7-3
clone size: few
J gene: TRBJ2-3
CDR3 DNA: TGTGCCAGCAGGATTTCGGAGGCCCCGCAGTATTTT
CDR3 protein: CASRISEAPQYF

D gene: TRBD2
V gene: TRBV10-3
clone size: -
J gene: TRBJ2-1
CDR3 DNA: TGTGCCATCAGTGAGTCGGGGACTAGCGGGGGGGACAATGAGCAGTTCTTC
CDR3 protein: CAISESGTSGGDNEQFF